The rows below give T cell receptor beta chains drawn from one sample of a study of blood T cell repertoires in COVID-19. Here immunoSEQ multiplex PCR was the method, and the copy in TCRdb shows in-frame clones only, minus some. The sample consists of hundreds of thousands of clones, approximately 87% of them appearing once. The material sequenced was peripheral blood. The source is a woman between 50 and 59 years old with acute or convalescent COVID-19. CDR3s include the opening cysteine and the closing phenylalanine or tryptophan. The D gene is left open where the match is weak.

v_call: TRBV2
j_call: TRBJ2-1
d_call: TRBD2
cdr3_aa: CASTFGTSGRREQFF

v_call: TRBV28
j_call: TRBJ2-3
d_call: TRBD1
cdr3_aa: CASSYPVDRAGTDTQYF

v_call: TRBV6-2/TRBV6-3
j_call: TRBJ1-3
d_call: TRBD1
cdr3_aa: CASSGGQRRNTIYF

v_call: TRBV2
j_call: TRBJ1-5
d_call: TRBD1
cdr3_aa: CASSEALRMGQGKNSNQPQHF

v_call: TRBV18
j_call: TRBJ2-7
d_call: -
cdr3_aa: CASSPRDSYEQYF

v_call: TRBV11-2
j_call: TRBJ2-7
d_call: -
cdr3_aa: CASSSTLEGYEQYF

v_call: TRBV15
j_call: TRBJ2-5
d_call: -
cdr3_aa: CATSRVAVLETQYF

v_call: TRBV3-1/TRBV3-2
j_call: TRBJ1-2
d_call: -
cdr3_aa: CASSQDGGFAGYTF

v_call: TRBV9
j_call: TRBJ2-5
d_call: TRBD2
cdr3_aa: CASSPGTSGGTQQETQYF

v_call: TRBV5-8
j_call: TRBJ1-2
d_call: -
cdr3_aa: CASPAGGLGDYGYTF

v_call: TRBV3-1/TRBV3-2
j_call: TRBJ2-1
d_call: -
cdr3_aa: CASSQRRHNEQFF

v_call: TRBV7-9
j_call: TRBJ2-5
d_call: TRBD2
cdr3_aa: CASSFAGGRETQYF

v_call: TRBV19
j_call: TRBJ1-2
d_call: TRBD1
cdr3_aa: CASSGTGQYGYTF

v_call: TRBV18
j_call: TRBJ1-1
d_call: -
cdr3_aa: CASSPYQGGTEAFF

v_call: TRBV7-2
j_call: TRBJ2-7
d_call: -
cdr3_aa: CASSSLGRVGSYEQYF

v_call: TRBV19
j_call: TRBJ1-5
d_call: TRBD1
cdr3_aa: CASSWGRQGKGQPQHF

v_call: TRBV6-2/TRBV6-3
j_call: TRBJ2-6
d_call: TRBD1
cdr3_aa: CASSYAGTEGANVLTF

v_call: TRBV10-2
j_call: TRBJ2-7
d_call: TRBD2
cdr3_aa: CASTITSGGPVSYEQYF

v_call: TRBV19
j_call: TRBJ1-1
d_call: -
cdr3_aa: CASSYPGNTEAFF

v_call: TRBV6-5
j_call: TRBJ1-5
d_call: TRBD1
cdr3_aa: CASRRDRAGQPQHF

v_call: TRBV18
j_call: TRBJ1-1
d_call: -
cdr3_aa: CASSPRSRNLDTEAFF

v_call: TRBV6-1
j_call: TRBJ1-3
d_call: TRBD1
cdr3_aa: CASSEVPGQGGTAGNTIYF

v_call: TRBV25-1
j_call: TRBJ1-3
d_call: -
cdr3_aa: CASSEQGSGNTIYF

v_call: TRBV15
j_call: TRBJ1-3
d_call: -
cdr3_aa: CATSSKRGNTIYF

v_call: TRBV6-6
j_call: TRBJ2-6
d_call: TRBD1
cdr3_aa: CASSLPQGNGANVLTF

v_call: TRBV5-1
j_call: TRBJ1-2
d_call: TRBD1
cdr3_aa: CASRTKTGEDYGYTF

v_call: TRBV11-3
j_call: TRBJ2-7
d_call: TRBD2
cdr3_aa: CASSLQAGYSYEQYF